Sequencing of this TCR beta chain was carried out in a study of cytomegalovirus exposure and HLA in healthy donors (dated by TCRdb to about 2017). Study-level background: An earlier analysis of a few hundred of the donors reported around 280 Gb of sequence data and 100 million to 120 million unique TCR beta sequences obtained from roughly 180 million T cells. The study aimed to test whether cataloging public T cell receptors could reveal signatures of past pathogen exposure. To study patterns of TCR occurrence, a later analysis re-analyzed previously published TCR beta repertoires from more than 550 donors and added high-resolution HLA genotyping. In an earlier analysis of roughly 580 of the donors, high-throughput TCR beta sequencing was used to judge whether each TCR beta V gene segment behaved as functional or pseudogenic. The genetic ancestry cluster associated with self-reported Caucasian donors included 81% of the 398 genotyped donors. In addition to the first cohort of several hundred subjects, a separate validation cohort of over 90 different subjects was used. The study used immunosequencing to profile the T cell repertoires of approximately 690 subjects and linked those repertoires to cytomegalovirus serostatus. An early release that covered about 640 HLA-typed donors contained about 300 gigabases of sequencing data and tens of millions of unique TCR sequences. Rather than using new phenotypic data, the later analysis identified candidate immune exposures from TCR beta sequences and from how often those sequences occurred across donors. The number of donors typed differed by locus, with roughly 629-640 for A, B, C, DRB1 and DQB1, 522 for DQA1, 606 for DPA1, and around 450 for DPB1. A handful of DR-DQ haplotypes were handled as single units for association and clustering because linkage in the cohort was strong. On average, roughly 200,000 unique TCR beta nucleotide sequences were sequenced per donor among 398 genotyped donors of the cohort, with around 19% of those sequences being non-productive. Genome-wide SNP genotypes for about 65% of the roughly 700 donors were used in a later genetic analysis, which treated that subset as a discovery cohort. Every repertoire in the discovery cohort had been generated on one and the same sequencing platform. Both class I and class II loci were covered by HLA typing, at four-digit resolution. To predict cytomegalovirus infection status, the study combined high-throughput TCR immunosequencing, statistical association of individual TCRs with disease status, and machine learning. Donor age, sex, ethnicity and CMV serostatus were collected together with the repertoire data.

Worth noting for this clone: Its cognate antigen has yet to be identified. Per-base qualities were not stored, and no clone one base away is much larger.

Library preparation was by the immunoSEQ multiplex PCR assay. For the multiplex PCR, a mixture combining 60 forward primers for TCR Vbeta segments and 13 reverse primers for TCR Jbeta segments was used. The CDR3 region of rearranged TCR beta genes was amplified from genomic DNA by a multiplex PCR assay. On the Illumina HiSeq System, the amplified TCR beta libraries were sequenced as 87-base-pair reads. The original methods were these. In a later analysis, about 80 million unique TCR beta chains were counted across the 650 to 700 repertoires, and about 9.9 million of these chains were shared by at least two donors. Raw reads were error-corrected and collapsed into unique sequences with a nearest-neighbor algorithm that merged closely related sequences to remove PCR and sequencing errors. To assign V, D and J gene segments, CDR3 sequences were aligned to IMGT reference sequences. For a sequence to be retained, a match of at least six nucleotides to both a V gene segment and a J gene segment was required. Rearrangements were classified as productive when the CDR3 lacked stop codons and remained in frame with V and J, and all other rearrangements were classified as non-productive. CDR3 was defined by IMGT convention, running from the second conserved V-encoded cysteine to the conserved J-encoded phenylalanine. The earlier analysis of 450 to 750 of the donors excluded any sequence lacking an unambiguous match to a single V gene segment. An earlier analysis of under 750 of the donors called V segments functional above 56.7% productive rearrangements and segregating when the between-donor standard deviation exceeded 5%. A statistical classification framework was developed to diagnose cytomegalovirus status using the catalog of TCR beta chain sequences. In a later analysis, TCR nucleotide sequences were compared against IMGT/GENE-DB human TR gene sequences so that V and J genes could be assigned. In a later analysis, CDR3 sequences and most-parsimonious VDJ recombination scenarios were assigned using the TCRdist pipeline. In a later analysis, each TCR beta chain was defined by its CDR3 amino acid sequence together with its V-gene family, and reads without a unique V-gene family were excluded. As a way to deal with suspected cross-contamination and a sequencing artifact, a later analysis dropped 592 nucleotide sequences that were highly shared and had low generation probability. In a later analysis, a clonal expansion index was calculated for each public chain from normalized within-repertoire ranks of inferred template counts. A later analysis computed generation probabilities with a VDJ recombination model fitted to out-of-frame rearrangements, and checked the results against IGoR. In a later analysis, hypergeometric tests were used to score TCR-TCR, TCR-HLA and TCR-CMV co-occurrence, with a repertoire-size bias correction applied to TCR pairs. In a later analysis, false discovery rates were estimated by permuting HLA or CMV assignments 20 times. In a later analysis, co-occurring TCRs were grouped using DBSCAN, and TCRdist sequence similarity was added for clustering within HLA-allele-positive subsets. Repertoires with fewer than 30,000 or more than 120,000 public chains, plus five repertoires with anomalous nucleotide sharing, were excluded from co-occurrence clustering. TCRdb limited this immuneACCESS table to in-frame rearrangements with V and J called. A share of clones is missing; checked studies link under half to unresolved V genes, and the rest is unexplained. That table supplies the V and J calls and clone size; D and trimming were determined from the DNA. The sample table holds around 150,000 clones, of which around 60% were seen once. The ten top clones hold roughly 6.4% of the sample.

In total, 600 or so healthy bone marrow donors made up the cohort. At the time of sampling, all cohort members were nominally healthy, though unrecorded immune exposures were likely present. The donor was CMV seropositive and was included in the group of approximately 310 seropositive cohort members. A peripheral blood sample was provided by each donor, and peripheral blood mononuclear cells were used for TCR beta sequencing. The Qiagen DNeasy Blood Extraction Kit was used to extract genomic DNA from the blood cell samples. Broader findings and caveats from the paper: Some IMGT-functional V segments, including TRBV6-2 and TRBV6-3, could not be distinguished by the 87-base-pair reads and were therefore excluded. A later analysis found that HLA-associated TCR beta chains were more clonally expanded and had lower generation probabilities than equally common non-associated chains. Linkage disequilibrium might explain the correlated functional status among segregating V segments, but an unknown experimental factor could not be excluded. In a later analysis, the rate of TCR association differed among HLA loci, with DRB1 alleles having the most associated TCRs and HLA-C alleles having the fewest. The study listed 150 to 200 TCR beta chains as associated with cytomegalovirus. Only TCR beta chains were sequenced in this cohort, and the absence of alpha or paired-chain data limited detectable features. A later genetic analysis reported fewer N-insertions in productive TCRs among donors in an Asian-associated ancestry cluster than the roughly 700-donor mean. The authors suggested that the approach could potentially be extended to other disease states and immunological phenotypes. HLA typing was unavailable for some donors at each locus, so association tests used only the typed subset. Strong co-occurrence of HLA alleles, especially DR and DQ, made assigning TCR associations to individual alleles difficult. Most CMV-associated TCR beta chains appeared to be HLA-restricted in a later analysis, and the HLA associations seemed to be driven largely by CMV exposure. According to a later analysis, parvovirus B19, influenza, CMV and Epstein-Barr virus appeared linked to several top co-occurrence clusters. A later analysis associated about 17,000 TCR beta sequences with specific HLA alleles at a false discovery rate of 0.05. The presence/absence analyses assumed that sequencing depth was roughly uniform across donors, and that assumption may not be true. Three of the identified cytomegalovirus-associated TCR beta chains were confirmed in vitro to be specific for cytomegalovirus antigens. An earlier analysis of several hundred of the donors showed that most TCR beta V segments appeared in productive rearrangements either about 87% or about 30% of the time, which broadly matched IMGT annotations. Because counts were too low, seventeen rarely observed V segments, including chromosome 9 orphons, were excluded from the earlier analysis of 587 of the donors. While some public TCRs were present in many individuals, most TCR sequences turned up only very rarely across donors. For the cohort, immune exposure information was limited to CMV serostatus. A further reported finding was that TCR beta sequences accurately predicted the HLA-A and HLA-B alleles for most subjects in the first cohort. The classifier was reported to diagnose cytomegalovirus status with high specificity and sensitivity in both the original and validation cohorts. A cluster of highly shared sequence variants was judged likely to be a technical artifact of the sequencing pipeline. V-gene and J-gene trimming of TCR beta chains was associated with a missense DCLRE1C variant in a later genetic analysis, and the association was replicated in an independent cohort.

The CDR3, cysteine through phenylalanine, is 15 amino acids long. Only the CDR3 region is kept as DNA, spanning 45 bases read in frame from base 1. CDR1 is given as SGDLS and CDR2 as YYNGEE, both from the germline V gene. Germline trimming amounts to 4 bases on V and 4 bases on J, with 3 as the count of junction bases outside the gene matches. The sequence joins TRBV9 to TRBJ2-2; 11 bases in between match TRBD2. The clonotype originates from a woman aged 55-70 years in good health and CMV-seropositive. Material: PBMCs. The bases read TGTGCCAGCAGCTTAGCGGGAGGGGGCACCGGGGAGCTGTTTTTT. Translated, this gives CASSLAGGGTGELFF.